The 5 T cell receptor beta chains presented below share a single source sample, sequenced in a study of blood T cells in healthy people across ages. The authors ran a second PCR of about 6 to 11 cycles using a sample-barcoded 5' primer and a J-beta primer mix. TCRdb re-derived calls from the 5' RACE reads in MiXCR, one entry per CDR3 protein. The top ten hold 8.5% to 9.5% of the sample, which has hundreds of thousands of distinct CDR3 sequences, less than 25% seen once. The sample was also linked to a second study, of T cells of mothers and their children.

The sequencing input was blood. Receptors originate from a boy aged 10-17 years in good health.

This clonotype was counted a few times. This sequence joins TRBV27 and TRBJ1-5, with D hard to call. The CDR3 sequence is 16 residues long. Germline CDR1 and CDR2: MNHEY and SMNVEV (reference sequence). Trimming removed 8 bases from V and 2 bases from J, with 19 bases in between. CDR3 in amino acids: CASRLRGLSGNQPQHF. CDR3 sequence (DNA): TGTGCCAGCCGTCTACGCGGGCTCTCGGGCAATCAGCCCCAGCATTTT.

This chain connects TRBV27 to TRBJ2-7, with TRBD1 as a possible D gene (6 bases). Between the trimmed V and J ends, which lost 3 bases and 0 bases, there was a span of 12 bases. The CDR3 totals 15 residues. Per the germline V gene, CDR1 is MNHEY and CDR2 is SMNVEV (reference sequence). CDR3 region: CASSFDRLSSYEQYF. As DNA, the CDR3 is TGTGCCAGCAGTTTCGACAGGTTAAGCTCCTACGAGCAGTACTTC.

This clonotype has more than one count but fewer than ten. V gene TRBV12-3 or TRBV12-4 combines with J gene TRBJ2-1, with D possibly matching TRBD2 (6 bases). This CDR3 has 16 amino acids. Trimming left V 6 bases short and J 7 bases short, with 22 bases between. The CDR3 is CASSRSPGILANEQFF. For the CDR3, the DNA is TGTGCCAGCAGCCGTTCCCCGGGGATACTAGCTAATGAGCAGTTCTTC.

The rearrangement links TRBV7-2 to TRBJ2-1; TRBD2 aligns across 9 bases. Germline loops: CDR1 SGHTA, CDR2 FQGNSA. The CDR3 runs 17 residues. V was clipped by 3 bases and J by 3 bases; unmatched bases: 9. The CDR3 nucleotides are TGTGCCAGCAGCTTCCGAGCGGGAGGATCGAGCTACAATGAGCAGTTCTTC. It codes for CASSFRAGGSSYNEQFF.

This sequence joins TRBV6-1 and TRBJ1-6, with TRBD1 matching 11 bases. The CDR3 sequence is 12 residues long. Germline CDR1 reads MNHNS; CDR2 reads SASEGT. CDR3 nucleotides: TGTGGAGCGGGACAGGGGGGTTCACCCCTCCACTTT. It translates to CGAGQGGSPLHF.